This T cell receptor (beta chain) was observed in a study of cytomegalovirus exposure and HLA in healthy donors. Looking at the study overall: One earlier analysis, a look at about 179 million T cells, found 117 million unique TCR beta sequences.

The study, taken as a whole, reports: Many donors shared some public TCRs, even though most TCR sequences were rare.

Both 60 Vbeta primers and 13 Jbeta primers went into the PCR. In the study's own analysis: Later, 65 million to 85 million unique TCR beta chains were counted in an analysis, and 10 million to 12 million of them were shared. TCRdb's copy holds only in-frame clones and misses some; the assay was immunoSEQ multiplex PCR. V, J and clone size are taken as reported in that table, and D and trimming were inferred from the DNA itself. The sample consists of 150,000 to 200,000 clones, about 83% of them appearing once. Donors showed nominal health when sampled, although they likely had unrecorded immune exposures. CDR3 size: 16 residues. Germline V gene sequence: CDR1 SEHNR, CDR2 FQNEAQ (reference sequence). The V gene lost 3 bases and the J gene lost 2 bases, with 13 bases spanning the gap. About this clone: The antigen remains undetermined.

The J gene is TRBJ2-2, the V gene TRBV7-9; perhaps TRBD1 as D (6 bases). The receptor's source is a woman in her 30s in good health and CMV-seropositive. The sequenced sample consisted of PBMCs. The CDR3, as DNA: TGTGCCAGCAGCTTTGTTGGGACACTTAACACCGGGGAGCTGTTTTTT. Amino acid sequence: CASSFVGTLNTGELFF.